The 24 T cell receptor beta chains listed next were all sequenced from one sample in a study of T cell repertoires in cytomegalovirus infection. TCRdb fed the reads into MiXCR, producing one record per CDR3 protein. This table holds 230,000 or so distinct CDR3 sequences, about 15% found once. Input material: CD8+ T cells from PBMCs. Receptor source: a human donor in good health (CMV status not recorded). Some clones in this sample may be carry-over from other donors' samples.

This clonotype has a handful of counts. The gene calls are TRBV4-2 and TRBJ2-1; D gene ambiguous. Looked up from germline, CDR1 is LGHNA and CDR2 is YNFKEQ. This CDR3 contains 16 residues. Trimming pared 3 bases from V and 7 bases from J, leaving 19 bases between. The CDR3 is CASSHSTGPLGNEQFF. CDR3 sequence (DNA): TGTGCCAGCAGCCATTCAACCGGGCCCCTTGGGAATGAGCAGTTCTTC.

This clonotype was seen a handful of times. This chain connects TRBV2 to TRBJ1-5; no clear D. This CDR3 region has 17 residues. Deletions cut 3 bases from V and 9 bases from J, with 24 bases between. CDR1 and CDR2 (germline): SNHLY, FYNNEI. CDR3 coding DNA: TGTGCCAGCAGTGACGGTGAGGAGACGGCGGGCTCGGGGCCCCAGCATTTT. Translation gives CASSDGEETAGSGPQHF.

The chain joins TRBV6-4 to TRBJ2-1; TRBD2 aligns across 13 bases. Looked up from germline, CDR1 is MRHNA and CDR2 is SNTAGT. CDR3 length: 15 residues. Unmatched junction bases numbered 3, after V lost 3 bases and J lost 7 bases. CDR3 bases: TGTGCCAGCAGTGAGACTAGCGGGGGGAATAATGAGCAGTTCTTC. Residues: CASSETSGGNNEQFF.

V usage is TRBV19 and J usage is TRBJ2-1; 8 bases fit TRBD1. CDR3 length equals 14 residues. Trimming cost V 7 bases and J 3 bases; bases outside gene matches: 5. The V gene's germline CDR1 is LNHDA and CDR2 SQIVND (reference sequence). CDR3 nucleotides: TGTGCCAGTACCCGGGACAGGTTCTACAATGAGCAGTTCTTC. Translating it yields CASTRDRFYNEQFF.

The genes are TRBV15 and TRBJ1-1; D unclear. This CDR3 has 15 amino acids. V was clipped by 0 bases and J by 2 bases, with 10 bases between them. Germline values: CDR1 LNHNV, CDR2 YYDKDF (reference sequence). CDR3 DNA sequence: TGTGCCACCAGCAGAGAACGGGAGATTAACACTGAAGCTTTCTTT. Amino acid sequence: CATSREREINTEAFF.

This clonotype was observed a few times. The chain carries TRBV6-1 and TRBJ1-5; no reliable D call. V lost 6 bases, J lost 3 bases, and 9 bases lay in between. Germline V gene lookup returns CDR1 MNHNS and CDR2 SASEGT. There are 13 residues in the CDR3. CDR3 nucleotide sequence: TGTGCCAGCAGAAAATCTAACAATCAGCCCCAGCATTTT. Its protein is CASRKSNNQPQHF.

The chain links TRBV28 to TRBJ1-5; 7 nucleotides align to TRBD1. Trimming at V came to 3 bases and at J to 4 bases, leaving 12 bases not matched to a gene. This CDR3 spans 17 amino acids. Germline CDR1 reads MDHEN; CDR2 reads SYDVKM. The CDR3 nucleotides read TGTGCCAGCAGTTTCTATACCGGGACAGAAAATAATCAGCCCCAGCATTTT. This gives the protein CASSFYTGTENNQPQHF.

This clonotype was detected a few times. The chain couples TRBV19 to TRBJ2-5; D ambiguous. V was cut by 5 bases and J by 5 bases, with 12 bases left in between. The germline V gene has CDR1 LNHDA and CDR2 SQIVND (reference sequence). The CDR3 extends over 13 amino acids. Written as DNA, the CDR3 is TGTGCCAGTAGTCGGGCGGACGGGGAGACCCAGTACTTC. Encoded protein: CASSRADGETQYF.

This chain uses TRBV6-5 with TRBJ2-5; 7 positions agree with TRBD1. CDR3 length equals 14 residues. Losses at the gene ends were 4 bases for V and 5 bases for J; bases not matched to a gene: 7. Germline V gives CDR1 MNHEY, CDR2 SVGAGI. CDR3 loop: CASSSEQGWETQYF. As DNA, the CDR3 is TGTGCCAGCAGTTCGGAACAGGGGTGGGAGACCCAGTACTTC.

There are a few counts of this clonotype. This chain links TRBV2 with TRBJ1-4; D not certain. The CDR3 sequence is 13 residues long. Trimming took 7 bases from V and 3 from J, leaving 9 bases between them. The germline CDR1 and CDR2 sequences are SNHLY and FYNNEI. CDR3 in amino acids: CASTIHSNEKLFF. CDR3 sequence (DNA): TGTGCCAGCACGATCCATTCTAATGAAAAACTGTTTTTT.

The chain uses TRBV20-1 and TRBJ2-7, with D maybe TRBD1 (6 bases). Germline V gives CDR1 DFQATT, CDR2 SNEGSKA (reference sequence). This CDR3 spans 14 amino acids. Deletions cut 0 bases from V and 3 bases from J, with 12 bases between. This CDR3 reads CSARDRIRGYEQYF. DNA of the CDR3: TGCAGTGCTAGAGATCGGATCAGGGGCTACGAGCAGTACTTC.

The chain has TRBV29-1 and TRBJ2-1, with a weak D call TRBD2 (5 bases). Trimming took off 4 bases at V and 7 bases at J, with 17 bases between the two ends. Germline-derived CDR1 and CDR2 are SQVTM and ANQGSEA. The CDR3 is 14 amino acids. CDR3 bases: TGCAGCGTTGTTGCGCAGACTACTTGGAATGAGCAGTTCTTC. Residues: CSVVAQTTWNEQFF.

The chain employs TRBV7-9 and TRBJ1-2, with D unresolved. Trimming took 6 bases from V and 2 from J, leaving 13 bases between them. Per germline, CDR1 SEHNR and CDR2 FQNEAQ (reference sequence). The CDR3 spans 14 residues. The CDR3 loop reads CASRGGRTNYGYTF. The DNA of the CDR3 is TGTGCCAGCAGGGGAGGCCGGACCAACTATGGCTACACCTTC.

Regarding this clonotype: It is likely a read error, because the conserved phenylalanine at the end of the CDR3 is missing. Because the CDR3's place on the DNA is in doubt, the DNA is left out and the CDR3 is given as listed by TCRdb. This rearrangement joins TRBV4-1 to TRBJ2-1; the listed D gene, TRBD2, was not tested against the DNA. The CDR3 is 16 residues long, ends included. Germline CDR1 reads MGHRA; CDR2 reads YSYEKL. This CDR3 reads CASSQDMNGLAGGPQI.

This clonotype was counted ten times or more. The chain has TRBV27 and TRBJ2-5, with TRBD1 matching 9 bases. Germline loops: CDR1 MNHEY, CDR2 SMNVEV (reference sequence). J lost 4 bases, V lost 5 bases, and 20 bases had no gene match. This CDR3 comprises 19 residues. The CDR3 loop is CASSLHSGTGKGEGETQYF. In DNA form, the CDR3 reads TGTGCCAGCAGTCTACATTCCGGGACAGGGAAAGGTGAAGGAGAGACCCAGTACTTC.

The J gene is TRBJ1-2, the V gene TRBV2; D unclear. Germline V lookup: CDR1 SNHLY, CDR2 FYNNEI. The CDR3 runs to 15 residues. Trimming stripped 5 bases from V and 5 bases from J, with 18 bases between. CDR3 bases: TGTGCCAGCAGTACCTTGAAAAGGATACAATATGGCTACACCTTC. Encoded protein: CASSTLKRIQYGYTF.

This clonotype was seen a handful of times. The CDR3 here is CASSLPAGGGYEQYF. CDR3 nucleotide sequence: TGTGCCAGCAGTTTACCCGCGGGGGGGGGCTACGAGCAGTACTTC. This rearrangement joins TRBV2 to TRBJ2-7, with 9 bases aligning to TRBD2. Germline V gene sequence: CDR1 SNHLY, CDR2 FYNNEI. The CDR3 is made up of 15 amino acids. Trimming at V came to 5 bases and at J to 3 bases, leaving 8 bases not matched to a gene.

This clonotype was observed many times. The rearrangement links TRBV7-9 to TRBJ1-1; D remains unclear. The CDR3 is 12 residues long. Germline lookup yields CDR1 SEHNR and CDR2 FQNEAQ (reference sequence). V lost 5 bases and J lost 7, with 11 bases in between. In DNA, the CDR3 is TGTGCCAGCAGCCCGCGTTGGGATGAAGCTTTCTTT. It codes for CASSPRWDEAFF.

The rearrangement uses TRBV6-5 and TRBJ2-1; 8 bases match TRBD2. Per germline, CDR1 MNHEY and CDR2 SVGAGI. This CDR3 has 16 amino acids. J lost 1 base, V lost 6 bases, and 8 bases had no gene match. CDR3 in amino acids: CASSPGRGGSYNEQFF. DNA for the CDR3: TGTGCCAGCAGCCCCGGGAGGGGGGGGTCCTACAATGAGCAGTTCTTC.

The chain couples TRBV28 to TRBJ1-1; D might be TRBD1 (5 bases). Germline values: CDR1 MDHEN, CDR2 SYDVKM. This CDR3 has 14 residues. The V and J ends lost 3 bases and 0 bases respectively, with 8 bases between them. The CDR3 DNA reads as TGTGCCAGCAGTTTTTCAGGGATGAACACTGAAGCTTTCTTT. The encoded protein is CASSFSGMNTEAFF.

This clonotype has more than one count but fewer than ten. The chain has TRBV25-1 and TRBJ1-2; D ambiguous. Trimming stripped 3 bases from V and 0 bases from J, with 5 bases between. The germline V gene has CDR1 MGHDK and CDR2 SYGVNS. The length of the CDR3 is 13 residues. For the CDR3, the DNA is TGTGCCAGCAGTGACCCGACTAACTATGGCTACACCTTC. This gives the protein CASSDPTNYGYTF.

The rearrangement joins TRBV7-8 to TRBJ2-7; D unclear. CDR3 size: 14 residues. Trimming stripped 1 base from V and 6 bases from J, with 13 bases between. CDR1 and CDR2 from the germline V gene are SGHVS and FQNEAQ. As DNA, the CDR3 is TGTGCCAGCAGCTTAGGGGCTTACTTCGGCGAGCAGTACTTC. It translates to CASSLGAYFGEQYF.

DNA for the CDR3: TGTGCCAGCAGTTACGGGGATAGCAATCAGCCCCAGCATTTT. It encodes CASSYGDSNQPQHF. V usage is TRBV6-6 and J usage is TRBJ1-5; D is undetermined. The V gene's germline CDR1 is MNHNY and CDR2 SVGAGI (reference sequence). CDR3 size: 14 residues. Trimming pared 2 bases from V and 0 bases from J, leaving 5 bases between.

This chain joins TRBV27 and TRBJ1-2; TRBD1 might be the D (6 bases). This CDR3 is built from 16 residues. Germline V gene lookup returns CDR1 MNHEY and CDR2 SMNVEV (reference sequence). V was shortened by 5 bases and J by 5 bases, with 21 bases between the two germline ends. CDR3 amino acids: CASSPLNRQERYGYTF. DNA for the CDR3: TGTGCCAGCAGTCCTCTCAATCGACAGGAACGGTATGGCTACACCTTC.